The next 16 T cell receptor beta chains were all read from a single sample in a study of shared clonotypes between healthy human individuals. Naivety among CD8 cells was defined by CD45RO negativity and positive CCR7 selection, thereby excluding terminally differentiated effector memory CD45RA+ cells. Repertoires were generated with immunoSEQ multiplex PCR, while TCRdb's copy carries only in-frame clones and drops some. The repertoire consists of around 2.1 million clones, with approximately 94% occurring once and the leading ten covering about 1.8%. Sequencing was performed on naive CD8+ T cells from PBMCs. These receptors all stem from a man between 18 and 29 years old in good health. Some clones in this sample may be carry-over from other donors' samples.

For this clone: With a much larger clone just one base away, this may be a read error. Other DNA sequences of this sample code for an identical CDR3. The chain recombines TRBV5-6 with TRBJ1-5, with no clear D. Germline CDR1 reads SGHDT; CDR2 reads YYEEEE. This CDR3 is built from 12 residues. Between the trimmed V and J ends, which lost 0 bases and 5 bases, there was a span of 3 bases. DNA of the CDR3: TGTGCCAGCAGCTTGGGCGATCAGCCCCAGCATTTT. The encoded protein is CASSLGDQPQHF. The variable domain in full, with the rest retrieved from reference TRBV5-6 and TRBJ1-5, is DAGVTQSPTHLIKTRGQQVTLRCSPKSGHDTVSWYQQALGQGPQFIFQYYEEEERQRGNFPDRFSGHQFPNYSSELNVNALLLGDSALYLCASSLGDQPQHFGDGTRLSIL.

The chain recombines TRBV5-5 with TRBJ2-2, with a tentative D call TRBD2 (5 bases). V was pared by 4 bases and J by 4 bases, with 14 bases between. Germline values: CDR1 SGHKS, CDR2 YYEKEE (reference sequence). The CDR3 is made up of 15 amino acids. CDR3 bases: TGTGCCAGCAGCGGATACAGAGGGCGCACCGGGGAGCTGTTTTTT. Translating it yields CASSGYRGRTGELFF. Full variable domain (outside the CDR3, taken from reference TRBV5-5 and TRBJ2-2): DAGVTQSPTHLIKTRGQQVTLRCSPISGHKSVSWYQQVLGQGPQFIFQYYEKEERGRGNFPDRFSARQFPNYSSELNVNALLLGDSALYLCASSGYRGRTGELFFGEGSRLTVL.

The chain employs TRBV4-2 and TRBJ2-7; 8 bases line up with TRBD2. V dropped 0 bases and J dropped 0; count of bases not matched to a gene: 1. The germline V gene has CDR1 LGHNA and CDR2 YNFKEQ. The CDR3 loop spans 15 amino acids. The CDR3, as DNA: TGTGCCAGCAGCCAAGAACGGGAGGGCTCCTACGAGCAGTACTTC. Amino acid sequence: CASSQEREGSYEQYF.

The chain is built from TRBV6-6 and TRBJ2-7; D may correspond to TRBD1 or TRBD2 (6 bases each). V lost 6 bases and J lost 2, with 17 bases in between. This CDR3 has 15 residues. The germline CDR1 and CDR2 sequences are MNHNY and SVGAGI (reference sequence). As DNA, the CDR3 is TGTGCCAGCAGCCCTCAGGGGACTCCTCCCTACGAGCAGTACTTC. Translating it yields CASSPQGTPPYEQYF.

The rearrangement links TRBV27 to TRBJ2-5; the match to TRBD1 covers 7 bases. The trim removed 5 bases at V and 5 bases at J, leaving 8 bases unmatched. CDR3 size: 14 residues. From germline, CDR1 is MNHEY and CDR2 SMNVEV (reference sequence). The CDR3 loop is CASSPTGTVETQYF. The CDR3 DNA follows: TGTGCCAGCAGTCCCACCGGGACAGTGGAGACCCAGTACTTC.

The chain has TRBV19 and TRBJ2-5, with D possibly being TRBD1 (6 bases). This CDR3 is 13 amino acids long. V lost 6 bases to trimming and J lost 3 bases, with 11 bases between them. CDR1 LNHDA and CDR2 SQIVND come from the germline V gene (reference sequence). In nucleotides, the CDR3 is TGTGCCAGTAGGGGGGCGTGGGAAGAGACCCAGTACTTC. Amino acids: CASRGAWEETQYF. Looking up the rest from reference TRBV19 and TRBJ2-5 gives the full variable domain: DGGITQSPKYLFRKEGQNVTLSCEQNLNHDAMYWYRQDPGQGLRLIYYSQIVNDFQKGDIAEGYSVSREKKESFPLTVTSAQKNPTAFYLCASRGAWEETQYFGPGTRLLVL.

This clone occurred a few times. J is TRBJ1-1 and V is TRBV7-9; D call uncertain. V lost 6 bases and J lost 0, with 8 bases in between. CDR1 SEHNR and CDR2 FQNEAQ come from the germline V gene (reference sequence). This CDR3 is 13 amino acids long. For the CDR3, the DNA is TGTGCCAGCAGTAATTGGATGAACACTGAAGCTTTCTTT. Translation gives CASSNWMNTEAFF.

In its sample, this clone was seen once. The CDR3 bases are TGTGCCAGCAGTTTATTGTCTGTTCGGGGGGGTGCAACTAATGAAAAACTGTTTTTT. Its translation: CASSLLSVRGGATNEKLFF. The rearrangement joins TRBV27 to TRBJ1-4; TRBD1 is a possible D gene (5 bases). The ends were cut back, 1 base at V and 0 bases at J, with 18 bases in the middle. CDR1 and CDR2 from the germline V gene are MNHEY and SMNVEV (reference sequence). CDR3 length: 19 amino acids.

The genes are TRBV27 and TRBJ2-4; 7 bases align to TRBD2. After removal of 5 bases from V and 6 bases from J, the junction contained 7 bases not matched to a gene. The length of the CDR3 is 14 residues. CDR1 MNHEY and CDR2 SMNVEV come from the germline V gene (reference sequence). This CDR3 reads CASSTQGGRNIQYF. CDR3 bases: TGTGCCAGCAGTACTCAGGGAGGGAGAAACATTCAGTACTTC.

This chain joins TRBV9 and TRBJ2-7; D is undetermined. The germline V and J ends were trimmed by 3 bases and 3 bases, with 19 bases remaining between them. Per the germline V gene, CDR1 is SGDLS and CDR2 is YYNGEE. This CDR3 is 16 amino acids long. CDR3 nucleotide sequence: TGTGCCAGCAGCGCCTCCGGGTCAAGGGAAGGCTACGAGCAGTACTTC. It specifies CASSASGSREGYEQYF.

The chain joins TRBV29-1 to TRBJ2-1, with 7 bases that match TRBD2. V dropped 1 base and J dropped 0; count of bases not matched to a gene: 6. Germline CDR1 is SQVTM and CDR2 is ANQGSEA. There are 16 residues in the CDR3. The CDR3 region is CSVEGREYLSYNEQFF. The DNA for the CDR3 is TGCAGCGTTGAAGGGCGGGAGTACCTCTCCTACAATGAGCAGTTCTTC.

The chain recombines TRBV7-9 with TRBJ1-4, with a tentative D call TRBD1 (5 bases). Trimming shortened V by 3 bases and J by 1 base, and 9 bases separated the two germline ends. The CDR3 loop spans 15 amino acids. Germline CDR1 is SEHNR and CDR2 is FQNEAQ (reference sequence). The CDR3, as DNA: TGTGCCAGCAGCTTTGGGAGGGGAACTAATGAAAAACTGTTTTTT. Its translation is CASSFGRGTNEKLFF.

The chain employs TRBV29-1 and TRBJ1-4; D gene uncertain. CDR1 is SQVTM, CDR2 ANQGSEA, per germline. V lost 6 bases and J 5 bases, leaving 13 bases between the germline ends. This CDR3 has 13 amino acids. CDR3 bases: TGCAGCGTGGGAAGTTTCCAAAATGAAAAACTGTTTTTT. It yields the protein CSVGSFQNEKLFF.

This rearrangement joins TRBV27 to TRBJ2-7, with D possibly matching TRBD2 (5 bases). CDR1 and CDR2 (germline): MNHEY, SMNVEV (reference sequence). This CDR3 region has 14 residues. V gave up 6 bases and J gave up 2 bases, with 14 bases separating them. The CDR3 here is CASRGMRVAYEQYF. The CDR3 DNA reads TGTGCCAGCAGGGGAATGAGGGTAGCCTACGAGCAGTACTTC.

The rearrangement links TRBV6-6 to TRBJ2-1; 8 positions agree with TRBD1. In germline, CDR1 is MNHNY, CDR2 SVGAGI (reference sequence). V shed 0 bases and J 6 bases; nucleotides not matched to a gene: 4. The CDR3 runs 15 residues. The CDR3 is CASSYSGTGGNEQFF. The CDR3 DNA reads TGTGCCAGCAGTTACTCGGGCACAGGGGGCAATGAGCAGTTCTTC.

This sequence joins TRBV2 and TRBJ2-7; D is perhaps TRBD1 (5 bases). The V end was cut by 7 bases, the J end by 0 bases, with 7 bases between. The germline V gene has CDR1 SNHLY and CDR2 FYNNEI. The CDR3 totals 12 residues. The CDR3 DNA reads TGTGCCAGCATCGGACACTCCTACGAGCAGTACTTC. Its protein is CASIGHSYEQYF.